The 29 T cell receptor beta chains listed next were all sequenced from one sample in a study of blood T cell repertoires in COVID-19. The table came from immunoSEQ multiplex PCR; TCRdb's copy has only in-frame clones and leaves some out. The sample carries under 250,000 clones, approximately 90% recorded once. Sequences were obtained from peripheral blood. The source of these receptors is a woman aged 30 to 39 with COVID-19, enrolled during active disease.

This clone was recorded a few times. The J gene is TRBJ2-2, the V gene TRBV18, with 7 positions matching TRBD2. This CDR3 comprises 16 residues. The germline CDR1 and CDR2 sequences are KGHSH and LQKENI. Trimming took 0 bases from V and 0 from J; bases not matched to a gene: 1. The CDR3 coding sequence is TGTGCCAGCTCACCACCAGCGGGGACGAACACCGGGGAGCTGTTTTTT. Translation gives CASSPPAGTNTGELFF.

The sample holds a few counts of this clone. The chain has TRBV3-1 (or the pseudogene TRBV3-2) and TRBJ2-2; tentatively, D is TRBD2 (5 bases). V lost 6 bases to trimming and J lost 6 bases, with 5 bases between them. This CDR3 comprises 11 residues. Germline CDR1 reads LGHDT; CDR2 reads YNNKEL (reference sequence). CDR3 region: CASRLAGELFF. CDR3 DNA: TGTGCCAGCAGACTAGCCGGGGAGCTGTTTTTT.

A few counts support this clone. This chain uses TRBV6-2 or TRBV6-3 with TRBJ2-1; the match to TRBD2 covers 10 bases. Germline V lookup: CDR1 MNHEY, CDR2 SVGEGT. Unmatched junction bases numbered 11, after V lost 0 bases and J lost 3 bases. The CDR3 sequence is 19 residues long. CDR3: CASSYSLAGAPGGYNEQFF. The CDR3 coding sequence is TGTGCCAGCAGTTACTCGCTAGCGGGGGCTCCCGGGGGCTACAATGAGCAGTTCTTC.

This rearrangement joins TRBV28 to TRBJ2-1, with TRBD2 matching 8 bases. Germline CDR1 MDHEN, CDR2 SYDVKM. V lost 2 bases to trimming and J lost 8 bases; unmatched junction nucleotides: 2. This CDR3 comprises 13 residues. The CDR3 region is CASSLGTSHEQFF. The CDR3, as DNA: TGTGCCAGCAGTTTAGGGACTAGTCATGAGCAGTTCTTC. Drawing the rest from reference TRBV28 and TRBJ2-1, the complete variable domain is DVKVTQSSRYLVKRTGEKVFLECVQDMDHENMFWYRQDPGLGLRLIYFSYDVKMKEKGDIPEGYSVSREKKERFSLILESASTNQTSMYLCASSLGTSHEQFFGPGTRLTVL.

The J gene is TRBJ2-1, the V gene TRBV20-1; no clear D gene. The CDR3 runs to 8 residues. The germline CDR1 and CDR2 sequences are DFQATT and SNEGSKA (reference sequence). CDR3 loop: CPSPEQFF. CDR3 DNA sequence: TGCCCTTCCCCCGAGCAGTTCTTC.

In this sample, this clone turned up once. J is TRBJ1-5 and V is TRBV5-1, with TRBD1 matching over 7 bases. The CDR3 sequence is 15 residues long. The trim removed 0 bases at V and 6 bases at J, leaving 6 bases unmatched. The germline V gene has CDR1 SGHRS and CDR2 YFSETQ. CDR3 DNA: TGCGCCAGCAGCTTGGCAGGGGGATGGAGTCAGCCCCAGCATTTT. This gives the protein CASSLAGGWSQPQHF. Together with reference TRBV5-1 and TRBJ1-5, the CDR3 gives the full variable domain: KAGVTQTPRYLIKTRGQQVTLSCSPISGHRSVSWYQQTPGQGLQFLFEYFSETQRNKGNFPGRFSGRQFSNSRSEMNVSTLELGDSALYLCASSLAGGWSQPQHFGDGTRLSIL.

The genes are TRBV7-2 and TRBJ2-7; no reliable D call. Per germline, CDR1 SGHTA and CDR2 FQGNSA. Trimming took 5 bases from V and 0 from J, leaving 17 bases between them. This CDR3 has 16 amino acids. The CDR3 nucleotides are TGTGCCAGCAGCCTTAATATTCGGTTAAGCTCCTACGAGCAGTACTTC. Its translation is CASSLNIRLSSYEQYF.

V and J are TRBV6-5 and TRBJ2-3, with D uncertain. This CDR3 has 14 amino acids. V lost 2 bases, J lost 1 base, and 7 bases lay in between. Per the germline V gene, CDR1 is MNHEY and CDR2 is SVGAGI. The CDR3 loop is CASSYGLGTDTQYF. DNA of the CDR3: TGTGCCAGCAGTTACGGGCTGGGCACAGATACGCAGTATTTT.

The chain is built from TRBV6-5 and TRBJ1-1; D possibly corresponds to TRBD1 (5 bases). The germline CDR1 and CDR2 sequences are MNHEY and SVGAGI. V gave up 6 bases and J gave up 1 base, with 12 bases separating them. The CDR3 extends over 14 amino acids. The CDR3 reads CASSSGHENTEAFF. As DNA, the CDR3 is TGTGCCAGCAGCTCAGGACACGAGAACACTGAAGCTTTCTTT.

In this sample, this clone turned up a few times. The chain couples TRBV19 to TRBJ1-2; D unclear. The CDR3 runs 15 residues. Germline V CDR1 and CDR2: LNHDA, SQIVND (reference sequence). V shed 0 bases and J shed 2 bases, with 10 bases lying between them. In nucleotides, the CDR3 is TGTGCCAGTAGTATAGAGACCCTAGCGAACTATGGCTACACCTTC. Protein product: CASSIETLANYGYTF.

This clone was counted once. DNA for the CDR3: TGTGCCAGCAGTTTAAGCGGGGGGACAGATACGCAGTATTTT. Protein product: CASSLSGGTDTQYF. J is TRBJ2-3 and V is TRBV28; 9 positions match TRBD2. The CDR3 loop spans 14 amino acids. The V gene's germline CDR1 is MDHEN and CDR2 SYDVKM. V lost 2 bases, J lost 3 bases, and 0 bases stayed unmatched.

V usage is TRBV19 and J usage is TRBJ1-6; D uncertain. The germline V gene has CDR1 LNHDA and CDR2 SQIVND (reference sequence). This CDR3 region has 13 residues. Trimming took 4 bases from V and 7 from J, leaving 8 bases between them. This chain's CDR3 is CASSTNGNSPLHF. The CDR3, as DNA: TGTGCCAGTAGTACAAACGGGAATTCACCCCTCCACTTT.

The gene calls are TRBV19 and TRBJ2-2, with TRBD1 identical over 9 bases. The CDR3 totals 15 residues. The V and J ends lost 6 bases and 10 bases, in that order; junction bases with no gene match: 12. The germline CDR1 and CDR2 sequences are LNHDA and SQIVND (reference sequence). This chain's CDR3 is CASSLDRGAFLELFF. CDR3 coding DNA: TGTGCCAGTAGCCTGGACAGGGGCGCATTTTTGGAGCTGTTTTTT.

V and J are TRBV6-2 or TRBV6-3 and TRBJ1-6, with D unclear. The CDR3 covers 15 residues. Germline V gene sequence: CDR1 MNHEY, CDR2 SVGEGT. Between the trimmed V and J ends, which lost 0 bases and 4 bases, there was a span of 7 bases. The CDR3 sequence is CASSYSGAYNSPLHF. The CDR3 DNA reads as TGTGCCAGCAGTTACTCGGGAGCATATAATTCACCCCTCCACTTT.

The rearrangement joins TRBV28 to TRBJ1-4; D unresolved. The CDR3 consists of 16 residues. V lost 2 bases to trimming and J lost 5 bases, with 15 bases between them. Germline CDR1 is MDHEN and CDR2 is SYDVKM. The CDR3 is CASSLGSGLINEKLFF. The CDR3 DNA is TGTGCCAGCAGTTTAGGTAGCGGACTGATAAATGAAAAACTGTTTTTT.

The rearrangement links TRBV7-2 to TRBJ2-5, with a weak D call TRBD1 (6 bases). V was trimmed by 5 bases and J by 5 bases, leaving 21 bases between them. There are 16 residues in the CDR3. Germline values: CDR1 SGHTA, CDR2 FQGNSA. CDR3 DNA: TGTGCCAGCAGCCAGGGCGCAGGGGTGGTTCGGGAGACCCAGTACTTC. Translation gives CASSQGAGVVRETQYF.

V is TRBV4-3 and J is TRBJ1-3; D not certain. Trimming left V 1 base short and J 0 bases short, with 16 bases between. The CDR3 runs to 18 residues. CDR1 and CDR2 (germline): LGHNA, YSLEER. DNA of the CDR3: TGCGCCAGCAGCCAAGTTTTTCCCTCATCGAGCTCTGGAAACACCATATATTTT. Translation gives CASSQVFPSSSSGNTIYF.

This sequence joins TRBV27 and TRBJ2-6, with 10 bases identical to TRBD2. The CDR3 sequence is 17 residues long. V trimming: 5 bases; J trimming: 2 bases; junction bases outside the gene matches: 6. Per germline, CDR1 MNHEY and CDR2 SMNVEV (reference sequence). The CDR3 DNA follows: TGTGCCAGCAGTCGGCTAGCGGGAGTCGCTGGGGCCAACGTCCTGACTTTC. Amino acid sequence: CASSRLAGVAGANVLTF.

This chain links TRBV3-1 (or the pseudogene TRBV3-2) with TRBJ2-3; TRBD2 is a possible D gene (6 bases). V lost 1 base and J 0 bases, leaving 11 bases between the germline ends. The germline V gene encodes CDR1 LGHDT and CDR2 YNNKEL (reference sequence). The CDR3 contains 16 residues. The DNA for the CDR3 is TGTGCCAGCAGCCAAGCCACTAGCTCTAGCACAGATACGCAGTATTTT. Its protein product is CASSQATSSSTDTQYF.

The chain combines TRBV20-1 with TRBJ2-7, with D possibly TRBD1 on 5 matching bases. This CDR3 contains 11 residues. CDR1 is DFQATT and CDR2 is SNEGSKA in the germline V gene (reference sequence). Trimming removed 8 bases from V and 9 bases from J, with 17 bases in between. CDR3 region: CSPARETGQYF. DNA for the CDR3: TGCAGTCCCGCGCGTGAAACAGGGCAGTACTTC.

The rearrangement joins TRBV2 to TRBJ2-7; 13 bases match TRBD2. CDR1 is SNHLY, CDR2 FYNNEI, per germline. Trimming took 6 bases from V and 6 from J; bases not matched to a gene: 5. This CDR3 region has 14 residues. CDR3 sequence: CASSVLAGGFEQYV. The CDR3 region has the DNA TGTGCCAGCAGCGTACTAGCGGGAGGGTTCGAGCAGTACGTC.

The V call is TRBV11-2, the J call TRBJ1-4, with no clear D. This CDR3 has 14 residues. V dropped 1 base and J dropped 7 bases, with 10 bases sitting between them. The V gene's germline CDR1 is SGHAT and CDR2 FQNNGV. The DNA of the CDR3 is TGTGCCAGCAGCTTAGGCGGGAATAGTGAAAAACTGTTTTTT. It encodes CASSLGGNSEKLFF.

The chain links TRBV9 to TRBJ2-4, with TRBD2 matching over 10 bases. Germline V CDR1 and CDR2: SGDLS, YYNGEE. The CDR3 length is 16 residues. V dropped 4 bases and J dropped 4; count of bases not matched to a gene: 8. The CDR3, as DNA: TGTGCCAGCAGCACCGGGACTAGCGTACGAAAAAACATTCAGTACTTC. Its translation: CASSTGTSVRKNIQYF.

This clone is a singleton in its sample. CDR3 loop: CASSLVAGDLHEQYV. Written as DNA, the CDR3 is TGTGCCAGCAGCTTAGTGGCGGGAGATCTCCACGAGCAGTACGTC. The chain uses TRBV7-2 and TRBJ2-7; 7 nucleotides agree with TRBD2. Germline V gene data show CDR1 as SGHTA and CDR2 as FQGNSA. The ends lost 1 base at V and 5 bases at J; junction bases unmatched: 8. The CDR3 has 15 residues.

This clone was recorded a few times. This rearrangement joins TRBV5-4 to TRBJ1-1; no definite D call. This CDR3 contains 16 residues. Trimming cost V 0 bases and J 0 bases, with 12 bases left between them. CDR1 and CDR2 from the germline V gene are SGHNT and YYREEE (reference sequence). The CDR3 DNA is TGTGCCAGCAGCTTGGAAGCGCCGCCCCTGAACACTGAAGCTTTCTTT. Translated: CASSLEAPPLNTEAFF.

The chain employs TRBV18 and TRBJ2-3; 7 bases match TRBD2. This CDR3 has 18 residues. V lost 3 bases, J lost 3 bases, and 15 bases stayed unmatched. Per the germline V gene, CDR1 is KGHSH and CDR2 is LQKENI. The CDR3 loop reads CASSPLPLQGGVTDTQYF. The DNA of the CDR3 is TGTGCCAGCTCACCTCTACCCCTCCAGGGAGGGGTGACAGATACGCAGTATTTT.

To note about this clone: Distinct nucleotide sequences in the sample also encode this CDR3. This chain joins TRBV18 and TRBJ2-7, with 7 nucleotides matching TRBD1. V shed 3 bases, J shed 4 bases, and the junction held 6 bases outside the gene matches. The CDR3 runs to 14 residues. Germline CDR1 is KGHSH and CDR2 is LQKENI. CDR3 DNA sequence: TGTGCCAGCTCACCCAGACAGGGAGTGTACGAGCAGTACGTC. It specifies CASSPRQGVYEQYV.

This rearrangement joins TRBV2 to TRBJ2-5; 12 bases match TRBD1. CDR3 length equals 16 residues. Germline loops: CDR1 SNHLY, CDR2 FYNNEI. J gave up 4 bases and V 6 bases, and 9 bases lay outside the gene matches. CDR3 sequence: CASRGQGATRVETQYF. The CDR3 DNA reads TGTGCCAGCAGGGGACAGGGGGCGACCCGGGTAGAGACCCAGTACTTC.

V usage is TRBV18 and J usage is TRBJ2-7; 16 bases match TRBD2. V lost 5 bases and J lost 2; bases outside the gene matches: 12. The CDR3 totals 19 residues. Germline V gene data show CDR1 as KGHSH and CDR2 as LQKENI. The CDR3 bases are TGTGCCAGCTCAAGTACCGGGACTAGCGGGAGGGGGGTTACCTACGAGCAGTACGTC. Its translation: CASSSTGTSGRGVTYEQYV.